Listed here are 14 T cell receptor beta chains from one sample, sequenced in a study of regulatory T cells in long-lasting Graves disease. Arm-PCR of CDR3 regions and iRepertoire HTBI primers were the basis on which TCR beta libraries were built. TCRdb recomputed calls from the multiplex PCR reads with MiXCR, one row per CDR3 protein. The sample includes some 200,000 distinct CDR3 sequences, around 20% of them seen just once. Stated time point: newly diagnosed GD, antithyroid drugs for less than 3 months. PBMCs provided the RNA from which the TCR library was made. The same data also contributed to another study, on T cells in Graves' hyperthyroidism and ophthalmopathy.

Material: peripheral blood mononuclear cells (PBMCs), obtained at new diagnosis, from a patient treated with antithyroid drugs. Receptor source: a woman in her thirties with Graves disease.

Ten or more counts support this clonotype. The genes are TRBV3-1 and TRBJ1-2; D may be TRBD1 (5 bases). The germline V gene encodes CDR1 LGHDT and CDR2 YNNKEL (reference sequence). The V gene lost 0 bases and the J gene lost 0 bases, with 11 bases spanning the gap. The CDR3 is made up of 16 amino acids. The CDR3 loop is CASSQEGGVANYGYTF. The DNA of the CDR3 is TGTGCCAGCAGCCAAGAGGGAGGGGTCGCTAACTATGGCTACACCTTC. Full variable domain (missing parts from reference TRBV3-1 and TRBJ1-2): DTAVSQTPKYLVTQMGNDKSIKCEQNLGHDTMYWYKQDSKKFLKIMFSYNNKELIINETVPNRFSPKSPDKAHLNLHINSLELGDSAVYFCASSQEGGVANYGYTFGSGTRLTVV.

This clonotype was seen many times. The V and J genes are TRBV28 and TRBJ1-1; D ambiguous. Trimming took 1 base from V and 1 from J, leaving 7 bases between them. This CDR3 comprises 14 residues. Germline V lookup: CDR1 MDHEN, CDR2 SYDVKM. For the CDR3, the DNA is TGTGCCAGCAGTTTATTTGGGGAGAACACTGAAGCTTTCTTT. As protein: CASSLFGENTEAFF.

This chain uses TRBV11-2 with TRBJ1-6; tentative D call: TRBD1 (6 bases). Germline V gene data show CDR1 as SGHAT and CDR2 as FQNNGV. V shed 4 bases and J shed 10 bases, with 17 bases lying between them. The CDR3 length is 15 residues. For the CDR3, the DNA is TGTGCCAGCAGCTCGCTCGCCAGGGGAAGGTCACCCCTCCACTTT. Protein: CASSSLARGRSPLHF.

This clonotype was counted at least ten times. This chain joins TRBV7-9 and TRBJ2-1; no clear D. Germline V gene lookup returns CDR1 SEHNR and CDR2 FQNEAQ (reference sequence). The CDR3 is 12 residues long. The germline V and J ends were trimmed by 7 bases and 1 base, with 5 bases remaining between them. This chain's CDR3 is CASTLSYNEQFF. DNA of the CDR3: TGTGCCAGCACCCTGTCCTACAATGAGCAGTTCTTC. Variable domain in full (rest from reference TRBV7-9 and TRBJ2-1): DTGVSQNPRHKITKRGQNVTFRCDPISEHNRLYWYRQTLGQGPEFLTYFQNEAQLEKSRLLSDRFSAERPKGSFSTLEIQRTEQGDSAMYLCASTLSYNEQFFGPGTRLTVL.

This clonotype was recorded many times. The chain links TRBV12-3 or TRBV12-4 to TRBJ2-5; 10 nucleotides align to TRBD1. With 5 bases clipped from V and 5 bases from J, the junction kept 14 bases outside the gene matches. The CDR3 consists of 17 residues. In DNA form, the CDR3 reads TGTGCCAGCAGTAACGCCCGGACAGGGGGTAGATATGAGACCCAGTACTTC. This gives the protein CASSNARTGGRYETQYF.

This clonotype showed up many times. The chain employs TRBV6-2 or TRBV6-3 and TRBJ2-5, with 9 bases that match TRBD1. The CDR3 totals 15 residues. Trimming cost V 8 bases and J 1 base; bases outside gene matches: 8. The germline V gene has CDR1 MNHEY and CDR2 SVGEGT. CDR3 DNA: TGTGCCAGCGGTTCCGGGACAGGGCGCCAAGAGACCCAGTACTTC. This sequence encodes CASGSGTGRQETQYF.

This clonotype was seen ten or more times. The chain combines TRBV2 with TRBJ1-5; D remains unclear. V shed 6 bases and J shed 4 bases, with 10 bases lying between them. CDR3 length: 13 amino acids. Germline-derived CDR1 and CDR2 are SNHLY and FYNNEI. CDR3 protein: CASRLEKNQPQHF. The CDR3, as DNA: TGTGCCAGCAGACTGGAAAAAAATCAGCCCCAGCATTTT.

This chain uses TRBV2 with TRBJ1-5; D gene unclear. Trimming left V 2 bases short and J 0 bases short, with 17 bases between. This CDR3 has 18 amino acids. Germline-derived CDR1 and CDR2 are SNHLY and FYNNEI. CDR3 coding DNA: TGTGCCAGCAGTGAAAAAGGATTCGGAAGCTATAGCAATCAGCCCCAGCATTTT. Residues: CASSEKGFGSYSNQPQHF.

This clonotype was detected many times. This chain links TRBV6-2 or TRBV6-3 with TRBJ2-7; 12 nucleotides agree with TRBD2. CDR3 length: 14 amino acids. The germline V gene has CDR1 MNHEY and CDR2 SVGEGT. Trimming cost V 4 bases and J 6 bases; bases outside gene matches: 4. The CDR3 spells CASSSSGGVLEQYF. The CDR3 DNA follows: TGTGCCAGCAGTTCTAGCGGGGGGGTTCTCGAGCAGTACTTC.

This clonotype was detected ten times or more. This chain links TRBV7-3 with TRBJ2-5; no clear D gene. Between the trimmed V and J ends, which lost 5 bases and 5 bases, there was a span of 15 bases. The CDR3 runs 14 residues. Germline V CDR1 and CDR2: SGHTA, FQGTGA. CDR3 sequence reads: CASSTSGGEETQYF. The DNA for the CDR3 is TGTGCCAGCAGCACGTCGGGCGGCGAGGAGACCCAGTACTTC.

At least ten counts were recorded for this clonotype. The CDR3 is CASREGYSYGYTF. The CDR3 coding sequence is TGTGCCAGCAGAGAGGGGTACAGCTATGGCTACACCTTC. V usage is TRBV6-1 and J usage is TRBJ1-2; weak D call: TRBD1 (5 bases). Trimming stripped 6 bases from V and 4 bases from J, with 12 bases between. The length of the CDR3 is 13 residues. Germline-derived CDR1 and CDR2 are MNHNS and SASEGT.

This clonotype was seen at least ten times. CDR3 sequence: CASKIQGAITGELFF. Here the CDR3 DNA reads TGTGCCAGCAAGATCCAGGGGGCAATCACCGGGGAGCTGTTTTTT. This rearrangement joins TRBV6-1 to TRBJ2-2; TRBD1 agrees at 8 bases. The V segment lost 7 bases and the J segment 4 bases; nucleotides outside the gene matches: 8. The CDR3 is 15 amino acids. Germline loops: CDR1 MNHNS, CDR2 SASEGT.

The rearrangement links TRBV5-1 to TRBJ2-1; D not certain. CDR1 SGHRS and CDR2 YFSETQ come from the germline V gene. CDR3 length: 13 amino acids. V was shortened by 4 bases and J by 0 bases, with 5 bases between the two germline ends. CDR3 region: CASSDHSYNEQFF. In DNA, the CDR3 is TGCGCCAGCAGCGATCACTCCTACAATGAGCAGTTCTTC.

This clonotype has a count of ten or more. V is TRBV2 and J is TRBJ1-2; 7 nucleotides agree with TRBD1. The CDR3 runs to 13 residues. Trimming cost V 8 bases and J 6 bases; bases outside gene matches: 9. Germline V gene sequence: CDR1 SNHLY, CDR2 FYNNEI. The CDR3 DNA follows: TGTGCCAGCCTAATTCGACAGGGTAATGGCTACACCTTC. Translating gives CASLIRQGNGYTF.